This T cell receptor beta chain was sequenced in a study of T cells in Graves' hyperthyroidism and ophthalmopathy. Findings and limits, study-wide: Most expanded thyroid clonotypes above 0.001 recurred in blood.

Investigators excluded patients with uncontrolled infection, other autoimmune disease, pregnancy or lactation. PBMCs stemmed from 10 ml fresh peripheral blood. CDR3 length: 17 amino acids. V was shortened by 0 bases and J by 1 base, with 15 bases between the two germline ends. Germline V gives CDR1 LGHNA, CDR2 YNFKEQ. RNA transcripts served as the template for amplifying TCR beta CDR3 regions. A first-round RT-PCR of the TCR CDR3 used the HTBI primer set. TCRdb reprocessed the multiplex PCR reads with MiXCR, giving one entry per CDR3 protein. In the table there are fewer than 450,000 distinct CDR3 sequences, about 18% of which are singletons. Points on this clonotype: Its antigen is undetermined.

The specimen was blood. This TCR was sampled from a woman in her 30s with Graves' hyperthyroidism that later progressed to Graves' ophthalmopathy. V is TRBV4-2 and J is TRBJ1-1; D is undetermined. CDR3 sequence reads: CASSQDQRTPANTEAFF. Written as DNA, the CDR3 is TGTGCCAGCAGCCAAGATCAGAGGACCCCGGCGAACACTGAAGCTTTCTTT.